One and the same sample provided the 28 T cell receptor beta chains below, sequenced in a study of cytomegalovirus exposure and HLA in healthy donors. Primers for the PCR totalled 60 Vbeta and 13 Jbeta. Produced via immunoSEQ multiplex PCR; TCRdb's table is partial and in-frame only. The sample yields tens of thousands of clones, 75% to 85% seen once. What was sequenced was PBMCs. These receptors were obtained from a man aged 45-65 years in good health and CMV-seropositive.

The V call is TRBV27, the J call TRBJ2-2, with 8 bases lining up with TRBD1. CDR3 length: 16 residues. Trimming at V came to 5 bases and at J to 6 bases, leaving 11 bases not matched to a gene. CDR1 is MNHEY and CDR2 is SMNVEV in the germline V gene (reference sequence). The CDR3 DNA follows: TGTGCCAGCAGTGGAACCGGGACAGGATCCCCCGGGGAGCTGTTTTTT. Translation gives CASSGTGTGSPGELFF.

V and J are TRBV6-1 and TRBJ1-6; no definite D call. The CDR3 sequence is 13 residues long. Deletions cut 3 bases from V and 10 bases from J, with 10 bases between. The germline V gene has CDR1 MNHNS and CDR2 SASEGT. CDR3 protein: CASSDGFVSPLHF. Here the CDR3 DNA reads TGTGCCAGCAGTGACGGTTTTGTGTCACCCCTCCACTTT.

The V gene is TRBV6-1, the J gene TRBJ2-3; TRBD2 agrees at 12 bases. The V gene end was trimmed by 6 bases and the J gene end by 5 bases; junction bases not matched to a gene: 6. The CDR3 is 15 amino acids. Per the germline V gene, CDR1 is MNHNS and CDR2 is SASEGT. The CDR3 DNA is TGTGCCAGCAGGTTTTCTAGCGGGAGGGTAGATACGCAGTATTTT. Protein: CASRFSSGRVDTQYF.

This clone has a handful of counts. This chain links TRBV10-3 with TRBJ2-3; TRBD1 aligns across 8 bases. Germline V CDR1 and CDR2: ENHRY, SYGVKD. CDR3 size: 15 residues. V lost 6 bases to trimming and J lost 0 bases; unmatched junction nucleotides: 5. Here the CDR3 DNA reads TGTGCCATCAGCAGGACAGGGTCTAGCACAGATACGCAGTATTTT. It specifies CAISRTGSSTDTQYF.

The chain has TRBV5-4 and TRBJ2-3; 10 nucleotides match TRBD2. Looked up from germline, CDR1 is SGHNT and CDR2 is YYREEE (reference sequence). The CDR3 sequence is 16 residues long. After removal of 4 bases from V and 4 bases from J, the junction contained 9 bases not matched to a gene. In nucleotides, the CDR3 is TGTGCCAGCAGCGGAGGGACTAGCGTGATCGCAGATACGCAGTATTTT. Its protein product is CASSGGTSVIADTQYF.

This clone was detected only once. The chain recombines TRBV28 with TRBJ2-1; 8 bases match TRBD2. V was pared by 3 bases and J by 2 bases, with 9 bases of the junction left unmatched. The CDR3 consists of 17 residues. Germline V CDR1 and CDR2: MDHEN, SYDVKM. The CDR3 protein is CASSFPRAGVPYNEQFF. The CDR3, as DNA: TGTGCCAGCAGTTTCCCCAGAGCGGGAGTACCCTACAATGAGCAGTTCTTC. Full variable domain (outside the CDR3, taken from reference TRBV28 and TRBJ2-1): DVKVTQSSRYLVKRTGEKVFLECVQDMDHENMFWYRQDPGLGLRLIYFSYDVKMKEKGDIPEGYSVSREKKERFSLILESASTNQTSMYLCASSFPRAGVPYNEQFFGPGTRLTVL.

This clone was counted only a few times. This chain joins TRBV11-2 and TRBJ2-4, with TRBD2 identical over 11 bases. J was trimmed by 3 bases and V by 5 bases; bases with no gene match: 3. CDR1 and CDR2 (germline): SGHAT, FQNNGV. This CDR3 is 15 amino acids long. This CDR3 is CASSLTSGIKNIQYF. CDR3 sequence (DNA): TGTGCCAGCAGCCTGACTAGCGGGATCAAAAACATTCAGTACTTC.

The CDR3 region has the DNA TGCGCCAGCAGCTTAATCGGACAGAACACCGGGGAGCTGTTTTTT. This translates into CASSLIGQNTGELFF. The rearrangement joins TRBV5-1 to TRBJ2-2; possible D gene TRBD1, 5 bases. V was pared by 2 bases and J by 1 base, with 9 bases between. Germline CDR1 SGHRS, CDR2 YFSETQ. This CDR3 region has 15 residues. The complete variable domain, with remaining parts taken from reference TRBV5-1 and TRBJ2-2, reads KAGVTQTPRYLIKTRGQQVTLSCSPISGHRSVSWYQQTPGQGLQFLFEYFSETQRNKGNFPGRFSGRQFSNSRSEMNVSTLELGDSALYLCASSLIGQNTGELFFGEGSRLTVL.

The chain has TRBV2 and TRBJ1-1; 7 positions match TRBD1. The CDR3 runs 13 residues. Trimming at V came to 2 bases and at J to 8 bases, leaving 5 bases not matched to a gene. Germline V CDR1 and CDR2: SNHLY, FYNNEI. The chain's CDR3 is CASSERTGQEAFF. Here the CDR3 DNA reads TGTGCCAGCAGTGAAAGAACGGGACAGGAAGCTTTCTTT.

Comment on this clone: Different DNA sequences within this sample yield the same CDR3. The chain has TRBV9 and TRBJ2-7, with D unresolved. The V gene lost 3 bases and the J gene lost 3 bases, with 7 bases spanning the gap. This CDR3 comprises 12 residues. Germline lookup yields CDR1 SGDLS and CDR2 YYNGEE. The CDR3 loop is CASSGAGYEQYF. The CDR3 nucleotides are TGTGCCAGCAGCGGAGCCGGCTACGAGCAGTACTTC. The whole variable domain, remainder taken from reference TRBV9 and TRBJ2-7, is DSGVTQTPKHLITATGQRVTLRCSPRSGDLSVYWYQQSLDQGLQFLIQYYNGEERAKGNILERFSAQQFPDLHSELNLSSLELGDSALYFCASSGAGYEQYFGPGTRLTVT.

This chain connects TRBV7-2 to TRBJ2-5; D is ambiguous. The CDR3 length is 15 residues. Germline CDR1 and CDR2: SGHTA and FQGNSA. V was clipped by 4 bases and J by 5 bases, with 17 bases between them. CDR3 in amino acids: CASSSFGQPTETQYF. CDR3 DNA sequence: TGTGCCAGCAGCTCCTTCGGTCAACCCACGGAGACCCAGTACTTC.

V is TRBV2 and J is TRBJ1-5, with D unresolved. Germline-derived CDR1 and CDR2 are SNHLY and FYNNEI. The CDR3 contains 18 residues. V was clipped by 4 bases and J by 4 bases, with 23 bases between them. The CDR3 is CASSGSWRAPPENQPQHF. The CDR3 region has the DNA TGTGCCAGCAGTGGGAGCTGGAGGGCTCCCCCGGAAAATCAGCCCCAGCATTTT.

As DNA, the CDR3 is TGCGCCAGCAGCCATGAGCAGGGTGCGGTAAACACTGAAGCTTTCTTT. This codes for CASSHEQGAVNTEAFF. The rearrangement uses TRBV23-1 and TRBJ1-1; possible D gene TRBD1, 5 bases. TRBV23-1 is recorded as an ORF, its role being uncertain. Between the trimmed V and J ends, which lost 6 bases and 2 bases, there was a span of 19 bases. This CDR3 is built from 16 residues.

The genes are TRBV10-3 and TRBJ2-7; TRBD2 agrees at 10 bases. V lost 4 bases and J lost 2; bases outside the gene matches: 5. Germline-derived CDR1 and CDR2 are ENHRY and SYGVKD. The CDR3 runs to 15 residues. Here the CDR3 reads CAISGTSGQTYEQYF. CDR3 DNA: TGTGCCATCAGTGGGACTAGCGGCCAAACCTACGAGCAGTACTTC.

The chain employs TRBV7-9 and TRBJ1-4, with a possible D match to TRBD1 (6 bases). Trimming cost V 4 bases and J 5 bases, with 11 bases left between them. This CDR3 has 14 amino acids. From germline, CDR1 is SEHNR and CDR2 FQNEAQ (reference sequence). CDR3 loop: CASSSQGSNEKLFF. The CDR3 nucleotides read TGTGCCAGCAGCTCACAGGGTTCAAATGAAAAACTGTTTTTT. Full variable domain (remainder filled in from reference TRBV7-9 and TRBJ1-4): DTGVSQNPRHKITKRGQNVTFRCDPISEHNRLYWYRQTLGQGPEFLTYFQNEAQLEKSRLLSDRFSAERPKGSFSTLEIQRTEQGDSAMYLCASSSQGSNEKLFFGSGTQLSVL.

This clone came up a few times. The rearrangement links TRBV5-4 to TRBJ2-5; 8 bases are shared with TRBD1. The trim removed 4 bases at V and 4 bases at J, leaving 9 bases unmatched. The CDR3 runs to 15 residues. The germline gives CDR1 SGHNT, CDR2 YYREEE (reference sequence). CDR3 nucleotides: TGTGCCAGCAGCGCGGACAGGGTGCGGAGAGAGACCCAGTACTTC. It codes for CASSADRVRRETQYF.

With regard to this clone: This is likely a read error, given that the CDR3 carries no conserved phenylalanine or tryptophan at its end. The chain has TRBV30 and TRBJ1-4; unclear D gene. In germline, CDR1 is GTSNPN, CDR2 SVGIG (reference sequence). The CDR3 covers 12 residues. V was pared by 1 base and J by 12 bases, with 12 bases between. CDR3 amino acids: CAWSGVTVELFL. The CDR3 DNA follows: TGTGCCTGGAGTGGGGTTACAGTTGAACTGTTTTTG.

The genes are TRBV7-6 and TRBJ2-5, with a weak D call TRBD1 (5 bases). The V gene lost 5 bases and the J gene lost 5 bases, with 18 bases spanning the gap. The V gene's germline CDR1 is SGHVS and CDR2 FNYEAQ. This CDR3 has 15 amino acids. The chain's CDR3 is CASSVNYGARETQYF. Written as DNA, the CDR3 is TGTGCCAGCAGCGTAAATTATGGGGCGAGGGAGACCCAGTACTTC.

The chain has TRBV7-3 and TRBJ2-2; 9 positions agree with TRBD1. Losses at the gene ends were 6 bases for V and 1 base for J; bases not matched to a gene: 3. CDR3 length: 15 residues. Germline CDR1 reads SGHTA; CDR2 reads FQGTGA. CDR3 sequence (DNA): TGTGCCAGCAGTAAGGACAGGGGGAACACCGGGGAGCTGTTTTTT. Translation gives CASSKDRGNTGELFF.

The chain has TRBV1 and TRBJ2-2; the D call of TRBD2 is as the table states it, not checked on the DNA. TRBV1 is flagged as a pseudogene. CDR3 length equals 17 residues. The CDR3 region has the DNA TGCACCAGCAGCCAAGCGCCGCGCCTCCCGAACACCGGGGAGCTGTTTTTT. Translating gives CTSSQAPRLPNTGELFF.

This sequence joins TRBV11-2 and TRBJ2-5; D might be TRBD2 (6 bases). The germline V and J ends were trimmed by 5 bases and 3 bases, with 16 bases remaining between them. Germline CDR1 and CDR2: SGHAT and FQNNGV. The CDR3 runs 15 residues. The chain's CDR3 is CASSAGGNWKETQYF. The CDR3 DNA is TGTGCCAGCAGCGCTGGAGGGAATTGGAAAGAGACCCAGTACTTC.

Concerning this clone itself: The junction and the germline gene differ at one end; a read error may be behind it. The rearrangement uses TRBV5-1 and TRBJ1-6; D gene unclear. There are 14 residues in the CDR3. The germline V gene encodes CDR1 SGHRS and CDR2 YFSETQ. CDR3 nucleotide sequence: TGCGCCAGCAGCTTGAGTCCACAAAATTCACCCCTCAACTTT. Its protein product is CASSLSPQNSPLNF.

The CDR3 sequence: CASSSTGSTNEQFF. In DNA form, the CDR3 reads TGTGCCAGCAGCTCCACAGGGTCCACGAATGAGCAGTTCTTC. The genes are TRBV5-4 and TRBJ2-1; D possibly corresponds to TRBD1 (6 bases). The ends were cut back, 3 bases at V and 7 bases at J, with 14 bases in the middle. Germline V CDR1 and CDR2: SGHNT, YYREEE (reference sequence). The CDR3 runs to 14 residues.

The chain carries TRBV2 and TRBJ2-5; TRBD2 matches 13 bases. The DNA end favors TRBJ2-7, so the J call may be wrong. CDR1 is SNHLY and CDR2 is FYNNEI in the germline V gene. This CDR3 comprises 17 residues. This CDR3 is CASSPGLAGDRSYEQYF. Written as DNA, the CDR3 is TGTGCCAGCAGCCCCGGACTAGCGGGGGATCGGTCCTACGAGCAGTACTTC.

This clone came up a few times. The J gene is TRBJ2-5, the V gene TRBV7-9; D may be TRBD1 (5 bases). From germline, CDR1 is SEHNR and CDR2 FQNEAQ (reference sequence). The CDR3 has 15 residues. The germline V and J ends were trimmed by 3 bases and 5 bases, with 16 bases remaining between them. Here the CDR3 reads CASSLSRAGPETQYF. The DNA for the CDR3 is TGTGCCAGCAGCTTGAGCAGGGCCGGCCCGGAGACCCAGTACTTC.

The CDR3 sequence: CASSQDQGLVRKTGELFF. The CDR3 coding sequence is TGCGCCAGCAGCCAAGATCAAGGACTAGTAAGGAAGACCGGGGAGCTGTTTTTT. This chain uses TRBV4-1 with TRBJ2-2; TRBD2 agrees at 7 bases. Trimming took 0 bases from V and 5 from J; bases not matched to a gene: 12. The CDR3 extends over 18 amino acids. Germline V gives CDR1 MGHRA, CDR2 YSYEKL.

The chain links TRBV20-1 to TRBJ2-5; no reliable D call. The length of the CDR3 is 10 residues. In germline, CDR1 is DFQATT, CDR2 SNEGSKA (reference sequence). Trimming stripped 4 bases from V and 5 bases from J, with 5 bases between. CDR3 bases: TGCAGTGCTAACTCGGAGACCCAGTACTTC. Protein product: CSANSETQYF.

The chain is built from TRBV5-1 and TRBJ1-4; TRBD1 matches 7 bases. Germline V gene sequence: CDR1 SGHRS, CDR2 YFSETQ. V gave up 1 base and J gave up 1 base; unmatched junction bases: 7. The CDR3 covers 17 residues. CDR3 sequence (DNA): TGCGCCAGCAGCTTGAGAGAACAGGGGAGAACTAATGAAAAACTGTTTTTT. Amino acid sequence: CASSLREQGRTNEKLFF.